The 16 T cell receptor beta chains presented below share a single source sample, sequenced in a study of blood T cell repertoires in COVID-19. Here immunoSEQ multiplex PCR was the method, and the copy in TCRdb shows in-frame clones only, minus some. This table holds over 250,000 clones, approximately 91% found once. The sequencing input was peripheral blood. These receptors were collected from a woman in her 30s with acute or convalescent COVID-19.

CDR3 DNA sequence: TGTGCCAGCAGTTACCGAACTAGCGGGAGGCTTCACGAGCAGTACTTC. Translating it yields CASSYRTSGRLHEQYF. The rearrangement uses TRBV6-2 or TRBV6-3 and TRBJ2-7, with 12 bases that match TRBD2. CDR1 is MNHEY and CDR2 is SVGEGT in the germline V gene. This CDR3 is built from 16 residues. The V gene end was trimmed by 2 bases and the J gene end by 5 bases; junction bases not matched to a gene: 7.

This clone has just one count. The chain carries TRBV7-2 and TRBJ2-6; TRBD2 agrees at 7 bases. CDR3 length: 15 amino acids. With 8 bases clipped from V and 5 bases from J, the junction kept 9 bases outside the gene matches. Per germline, CDR1 SGHTA and CDR2 FQGNSA. The CDR3 reads CASGTNPPRANVLTF. CDR3 nucleotides: TGTGCCAGCGGGACTAACCCTCCTAGGGCCAACGTCCTGACTTTC.

This clone was seen just once. V usage is TRBV29-1 and J usage is TRBJ2-3; 7 positions match TRBD2. The V gene's germline CDR1 is SQVTM and CDR2 ANQGSEA. The CDR3 has 14 amino acids. Unmatched junction bases numbered 7, after V lost 5 bases and J lost 2 bases. In DNA form, the CDR3 reads TGCAGCGTTAGCCCAGCGGGAAACACAGATACGCAGTATTTT. This codes for CSVSPAGNTDTQYF.

V is TRBV7-9 and J is TRBJ1-1, with D tentatively TRBD1 (6 bases). The CDR3 consists of 16 residues. V was shortened by 6 bases and J by 0 bases, with 17 bases between the two germline ends. CDR1 is SEHNR and CDR2 is FQNEAQ in the germline V gene (reference sequence). CDR3 region: CASRPGAGRMNTEAFF. CDR3 nucleotide sequence: TGTGCCAGCAGACCAGGGGCTGGGCGAATGAACACTGAAGCTTTCTTT. Looking up the rest from reference TRBV7-9 and TRBJ1-1 gives the full variable domain: DTGVSQNPRHKITKRGQNVTFRCDPISEHNRLYWYRQTLGQGPEFLTYFQNEAQLEKSRLLSDRFSAERPKGSFSTLEIQRTEQGDSAMYLCASRPGAGRMNTEAFFGQGTRLTVV.

V is TRBV19 and J is TRBJ2-7; D is unclear. Germline V lookup: CDR1 LNHDA, CDR2 SQIVND (reference sequence). The CDR3 sequence is 15 residues long. Trimming removed 5 bases from V and 5 bases from J, with 19 bases in between. CDR3 amino acids: CASSDASRPSDEQYF. In DNA, the CDR3 is TGTGCCAGTAGTGACGCTAGTCGCCCCTCGGACGAGCAGTACTTC.

V gene TRBV19 combines with J gene TRBJ1-5; 7 bases map to TRBD1. The CDR3 has 17 residues. Germline lookup yields CDR1 LNHDA and CDR2 SQIVND (reference sequence). V lost 4 bases, J lost 5 bases, and 14 bases stayed unmatched. CDR3 sequence: CASSTTDDRVYHQPQHF. In DNA, the CDR3 is TGTGCCAGTAGTACCACCGACGACAGGGTTTATCATCAGCCCCAGCATTTT.

This rearrangement joins TRBV30 to TRBJ2-7, with 11 bases lining up with TRBD2. The germline V gene has CDR1 GTSNPN and CDR2 SVGIG (reference sequence). After removal of 8 bases from V and 0 bases from J, the junction contained 3 bases not matched to a gene. The CDR3 is made up of 13 amino acids. The CDR3, as DNA: TGTGCCACTAGCGGGAGTGGCTCCTACGAGCAGTACTTC. Protein sequence: CATSGSGSYEQYF.

This chain links TRBV3-1 (or the pseudogene TRBV3-2) with TRBJ2-2; 14 bases match TRBD2. Trimming cost V 0 bases and J 7 bases; bases outside gene matches: 16. CDR1 and CDR2 (germline): LGHDT, YNNKEL (reference sequence). There are 21 residues in the CDR3. The CDR3 DNA follows: TGTGCCAGCAGCCAAGAACTACAAGGACAGGGGACTAGCGGGAGTGGCGGGGAGCTGTTTTTT. This sequence encodes CASSQELQGQGTSGSGGELFF.

This sequence joins TRBV19 and TRBJ2-7, with a weak D call TRBD2 (6 bases). CDR1 is LNHDA, CDR2 SQIVND, per germline (reference sequence). Trimming cost V 3 bases and J 4 bases, with 10 bases left between them. CDR3 length equals 13 residues. The CDR3 region is CASSIGGSYEQYF. CDR3 in DNA: TGTGCCAGTAGTATTGGGGGGTCGTACGAGCAGTACTTC.

The J gene is TRBJ1-6, the V gene TRBV6-5, with D uncertain. This CDR3 spans 14 amino acids. Deletions cut 7 bases from V and 8 bases from J, with 15 bases between. Germline CDR1 is MNHEY and CDR2 is SVGAGI. CDR3 DNA sequence: TGTGCCAGCAAACGGGATCCCTGGGATTCACCCCTCCACTTT. This codes for CASKRDPWDSPLHF.

The J gene is TRBJ2-3, the V gene TRBV7-2; D is possibly TRBD2 (6 bases). CDR1 is SGHTA, CDR2 FQGNSA, per germline. Between the trimmed V and J ends, which lost 1 base and 2 bases, there was a span of 16 bases. This CDR3 has 17 amino acids. CDR3 nucleotides: TGTGCCAGCAGCTTAGTCCGTCTAGCGCTTACCACAGATACGCAGTATTTT. Amino acids: CASSLVRLALTTDTQYF.

This rearrangement joins TRBV24-1 to TRBJ2-7, with D tentatively TRBD1 (6 bases). The CDR3 is 15 amino acids. Germline V lookup: CDR1 KGHDR, CDR2 SFDVKD. V was clipped by 4 bases and J by 6 bases, with 18 bases between them. CDR3 nucleotide sequence: TGTGCCACCAGTGACCTAGTGGGGGCAATCGGCGAGCAGTACTTC. The encoded protein is CATSDLVGAIGEQYF.

The chain employs TRBV12-5 and TRBJ1-5; possibly TRBD1 for D (5 bases). The V gene's germline CDR1 is LGHNT and CDR2 FRNRAP. V lost 2 bases to trimming and J lost 0 bases, with 11 bases between them. The CDR3 spans 16 residues. CDR3 amino acids: CASGLSRDNSNQPQHF. The CDR3 DNA is TGTGCTAGTGGTTTGTCCAGGGATAATAGCAATCAGCCCCAGCATTTT.

The rearrangement links TRBV19 to TRBJ1-5; 8 positions match TRBD1. The CDR3 totals 18 residues. Per germline, CDR1 LNHDA and CDR2 SQIVND (reference sequence). V lost 2 bases to trimming and J lost 4 bases; unmatched junction nucleotides: 13. CDR3 DNA: TGTGCCAGTAGTATAAGCCGTTCAGGGACAGGTGGGAATCAGCCCCAGCATTTT. Translating it yields CASSISRSGTGGNQPQHF.

The rearrangement uses TRBV9 and TRBJ2-7; 8 bases align to TRBD1. The J segment lost 0 bases and the V segment lost 3 bases, leaving 2 bases of the junction unmatched. Germline CDR1 reads SGDLS; CDR2 reads YYNGEE. CDR3 length: 14 amino acids. As DNA, the CDR3 is TGTGCCAGCAGCGGGACAGGGTTCTCCTACGAGCAGTACTTC. Protein sequence: CASSGTGFSYEQYF.

The chain couples TRBV13 to TRBJ1-1; D possibly corresponds to TRBD1 (6 bases). Germline CDR1 PRHDT, CDR2 FYEKMQ (reference sequence). The CDR3 is 14 amino acids. V dropped 8 bases and J dropped 1 base, with 14 bases sitting between them. CDR3 nucleotide sequence: TGTGCCAGCGGCCGGGGACACCCGAACACTGAAGCTTTCTTT. Translation gives CASGRGHPNTEAFF.